Included here is one TCR beta chain sequence, with context. The antigen is unknown. The sample originates from a study of T cell responses to AZD1222 COVID-19 vaccine. Study findings and constraints: Receipt of two AZD1222 doses was followed by a rise in Spike-specific TCR breadth and depth. Donor demographics were predominantly white British with a female majority; clonal diversity may be underestimated. Reports indicate that nearly half of spike-specific TCRs are directed at unmutated variant regions. No repertoire was sampled before or during the peak T cell response, only after it.

Sequencing used immunoSEQ multiplex PCR; TCRdb keeps in-frame clones, though not all of them. Among 150,000 or so clones, around 92% were seen once, and the ten largest hold around 1.3%. Looked up from germline, CDR1 is MNHNY and CDR2 is SVGAGI (reference sequence). This CDR3 spans 14 amino acids. V was cut by 2 bases and J by 3 bases, with 10 bases left in between. This receptor was identified in an adult who received the AZD1222 COVID-19 vaccine. The input for sequencing was peripheral blood, taken 28 days after the second AZD1222 dose. V is TRBV6-6 and J is TRBJ1-1, with D maybe TRBD1 (5 bases). The CDR3 bases are TGTGCCAGCAGTTACGAGGGGTTGGACACTGAAGCTTTCTTT. Translating gives CASSYEGLDTEAFF.